This TCR beta chain was sequenced in a study of human thymus T cells. Findings of the study overall: Thymic as well as blood repertoires seemed to favor certain V and J genes unevenly. Thymic repertoires of unrelated individuals were reported in related research to overlap highly.

Thymus tissue for the work was resected from patients undergoing corrective heart surgery. Donors were healthy Finnish babies undergoing corrective operations for congenital heart defects. Profiling relied on immunoSEQ multiplex PCR, and the TCRdb table lists in-frame clones only, not all of them. This sample has tens of thousands of clones, with 85% to 95% found just once. This CDR3 is 16 amino acids long. CDR1 MNHEY and CDR2 SMNVEV come from the germline V gene (reference sequence). Trimming removed 5 bases from V and 5 bases from J; junction bases left unmatched: 10. As regards this clone: The antigen remains unidentified.

This TCR was sampled from a girl less than two years old with a congenital heart defect but otherwise immunologically healthy. The specimen sequenced was thymus tissue. The chain has TRBV27 and TRBJ2-1; 9 nucleotides agree with TRBD2. The CDR3 loop is CASSATRGRVDNEQFF. CDR3 bases: TGTGCCAGCAGTGCCACCCGCGGGAGGGTTGACAATGAGCAGTTCTTC.